A single count supports the clone carrying this T cell receptor (beta chain). Other DNA sequences in the sample encode the same CDR3. The data belong to a study of shared clonotypes between healthy human individuals. Trimming took 6 bases from V and 1 from J; bases not matched to a gene: 2. The germline V gene encodes CDR1 SQVTM and CDR2 ANQGSEA. This CDR3 is 12 amino acids long. TCRdb keeps only in-frame clones here, not all; method: immunoSEQ multiplex PCR. This repertoire shows some 2.3 million clones, 90% to 95% found once; its top ten account for 0.39%. The chain combines TRBV29-1 with TRBJ2-7; 8 bases match TRBD1. This receptor was identified in a man younger than 35 in good health. Some clones in this sample may be carry-over from other donors' samples. The sample comprised naive CD4+ T cells from PBMCs. This sample's subset: CD45RA+ positively selected. As DNA, the CDR3 is TGCAGCGTGAACAGGGGGTCCTACGAGCAGTACTTC. As protein: CSVNRGSYEQYF.